One sample yielded the 6 T cell receptor beta chains listed below, sequenced in a study of shared clonotypes between healthy human individuals. Generated by immunoSEQ multiplex PCR, the TCRdb table keeps only in-frame clones and is missing some. The data contain 1.5 million to 2.5 million clones, about 94% of them seen just once; the ten biggest clones take up 1.2%. Naive CD8 cells, CD45RO-negative and positively selected for CCR7, excluded terminally differentiated effector memory CD45RA+ cells. Sequencing was done on a sample of naive CD8+ T cells sorted from blood. The receptors were gathered from a man aged 18 to 30 in good health.

This sequence joins TRBV6-1 and TRBJ2-7, with D perhaps TRBD1 or TRBD2 (5 bases each). CDR1 is MNHNS and CDR2 is SASEGT in the germline V gene. This CDR3 region has 12 residues. Trimming left V 6 bases short and J 1 base short, with 7 bases between. CDR3 residues: CASRGRSYEQYF. Here the CDR3 DNA reads TGTGCCAGCAGGGGACGGTCCTACGAGCAGTACTTC.

A remark on this clone: This same CDR3 is encoded by further DNA sequences in the sample. This sequence joins TRBV13 and TRBJ2-7; maybe TRBD1 (5 bases). The CDR3 is made up of 13 amino acids. V shed 3 bases and J shed 2 bases, with 8 bases lying between them. The germline CDR1 and CDR2 sequences are PRHDT and FYEKMQ (reference sequence). The CDR3 protein is CASSFQGAYEQYF. CDR3 DNA: TGTGCCAGCAGCTTCCAGGGTGCCTACGAGCAGTACTTC. The entire variable domain, with the rest obtained from reference TRBV13 and TRBJ2-7, is as follows: AAGVIQSPRHLIKEKRETATLKCYPIPRHDTVYWYQQGPGQDPQFLISFYEKMQSDKGSIPDRFSAQQFSDYHSELNMSSLELGDSALYFCASSFQGAYEQYFGPGTRLTVT.

V gene TRBV5-5 combines with J gene TRBJ2-2, with 9 bases identical to TRBD1. The CDR3 is made up of 17 amino acids. J lost 1 base, V lost 1 base, and 5 bases had no gene match. The germline V gene encodes CDR1 SGHKS and CDR2 YYEKEE (reference sequence). CDR3 in DNA: TGTGCCAGCAGCTTGACCGGGACAGGGAAGAACACCGGGGAGCTGTTTTTT. This encodes CASSLTGTGKNTGELFF.

This rearrangement joins TRBV5-6 to TRBJ1-4; 9 bases match TRBD1. This CDR3 has 17 residues. Germline lookup yields CDR1 SGHDT and CDR2 YYEEEE. J gave up 8 bases and V 3 bases, and 14 bases lay outside the gene matches. CDR3 sequence reads: CASSWSTGGTGSEKLFF. The CDR3 bases are TGTGCCAGCAGCTGGTCAACAGGAGGGACAGGGAGCGAAAAACTGTTTTTT.

V and J are TRBV29-1 and TRBJ2-7, with D perhaps given as TRBD1 or TRBD2 (5 bases each). This CDR3 comprises 14 residues. The V end lost 4 bases, the J end lost 7 bases, and 20 bases lay between the germline ends. Germline V gives CDR1 SQVTM, CDR2 ANQGSEA. The CDR3 reads CSVGTGTGSGEQYF. The CDR3 DNA follows: TGCAGCGTTGGAACCGGGACGGGGTCTGGGGAGCAGTACTTC.

V usage is TRBV5-1 and J usage is TRBJ2-7; the D is unclear. From germline, CDR1 is SGHRS and CDR2 YFSETQ. Trimming took off 4 bases at V and 2 bases at J, with 10 bases between the two ends. The CDR3 is made up of 13 amino acids. In nucleotides, the CDR3 is TGCGCCAGCAGCCAGGATGGGACCTACGAGCAGTACTTC. As protein: CASSQDGTYEQYF.